The clone carrying this TCR beta chain was counted ten times or more. Trimming left V 8 bases short and J 0 bases short, with 13 bases between. CDR1 is MDHEN and CDR2 is SYDVKM in the germline V gene. The CDR3 loop spans 15 amino acids. Using RNA transcripts, the TCR beta CDR3 regions were amplified. Following a first-round RT-PCR that used HTBI primers, a second-round multiplex PCR was carried out. Using its own MiXCR run on the multiplex PCR reads, TCRdb lists one record per CDR3 protein. The sample yields approximately 380,000 distinct CDR3 sequences, approximately 21% seen once. This record belongs to a study of Graves' ophthalmopathy and Graves' hyperthyroidism.

This TCR was recovered from a woman under 30 with stable Graves' hyperthyroidism. The specimen sequenced was peripheral blood. The V and J genes are TRBV28 and TRBJ2-2; maybe TRBD2 (6 bases). CDR3 region: CASGGGTANTGELFF. The CDR3, as DNA: TGTGCCAGCGGTGGGGGGACGGCGAACACCGGGGAGCTGTTTTTT.